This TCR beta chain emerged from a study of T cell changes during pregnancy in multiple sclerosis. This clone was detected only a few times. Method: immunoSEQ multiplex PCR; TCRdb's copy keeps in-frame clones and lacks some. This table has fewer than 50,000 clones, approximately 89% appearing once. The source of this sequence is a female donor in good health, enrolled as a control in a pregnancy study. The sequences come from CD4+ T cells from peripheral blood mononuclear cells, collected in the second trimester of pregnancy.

The CDR3 protein is CATRREGYGPYGYTF. Here the CDR3 DNA reads TGCGCCACTCGCAGGGAGGGGTACGGACCCTATGGCTACACCTTC. The rearrangement links TRBV5-1 to TRBJ1-2; a weak D match, TRBD1 (5 bases). V shed 9 bases and J shed 4 bases, with 22 bases lying between them. The CDR3 length is 15 residues. CDR1 is SGHRS and CDR2 is YFSETQ in the germline V gene.